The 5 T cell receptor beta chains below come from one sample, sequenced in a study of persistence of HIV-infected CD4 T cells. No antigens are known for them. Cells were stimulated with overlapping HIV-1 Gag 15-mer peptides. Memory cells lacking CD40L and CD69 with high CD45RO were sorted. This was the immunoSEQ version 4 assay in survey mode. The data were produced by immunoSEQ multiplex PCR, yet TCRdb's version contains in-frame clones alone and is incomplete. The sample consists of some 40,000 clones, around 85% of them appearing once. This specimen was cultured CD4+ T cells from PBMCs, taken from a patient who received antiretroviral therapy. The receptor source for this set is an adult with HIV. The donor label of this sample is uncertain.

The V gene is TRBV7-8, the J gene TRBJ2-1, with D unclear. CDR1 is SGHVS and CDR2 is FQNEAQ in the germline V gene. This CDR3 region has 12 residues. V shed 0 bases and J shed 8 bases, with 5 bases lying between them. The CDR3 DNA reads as TGTGCCAGCAGCTTAGCCGTTGATGAGCAGTTCTTC. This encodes CASSLAVDEQFF.

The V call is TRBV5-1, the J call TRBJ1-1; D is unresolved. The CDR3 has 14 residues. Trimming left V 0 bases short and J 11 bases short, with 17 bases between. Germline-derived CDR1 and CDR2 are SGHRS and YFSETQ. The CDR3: CASSLALGRYEAFF. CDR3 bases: TGCGCCAGCAGCTTGGCCTTGGGTCGATATGAGGCTTTCTTT.

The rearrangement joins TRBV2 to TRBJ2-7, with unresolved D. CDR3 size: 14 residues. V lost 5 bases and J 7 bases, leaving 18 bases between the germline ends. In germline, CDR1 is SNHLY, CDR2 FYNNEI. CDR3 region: CASSIRTSRPEQYF. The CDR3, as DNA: TGTGCCAGCAGTATACGGACCTCCCGGCCGGAGCAGTACTTC.

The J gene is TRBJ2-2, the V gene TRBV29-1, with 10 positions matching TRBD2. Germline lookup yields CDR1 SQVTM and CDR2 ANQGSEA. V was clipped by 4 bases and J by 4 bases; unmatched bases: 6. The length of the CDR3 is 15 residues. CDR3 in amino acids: CSVVSGGAITGELFF. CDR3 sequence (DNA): TGCAGCGTTGTGAGCGGGGGGGCGATCACCGGGGAGCTGTTTTTT.

Here the CDR3 DNA reads TGTGCCAGCAGTTACTCAGACAGGGTAGGATACGAGCAGTACTTC. Protein sequence: CASSYSDRVGYEQYF. The V gene is TRBV6-5, the J gene TRBJ2-7, with 7 bases identical to TRBD1. The J segment lost 4 bases and the V segment lost 0 bases, leaving 6 bases of the junction unmatched. The length of the CDR3 is 15 residues. The germline CDR1 and CDR2 sequences are MNHEY and SVGAGI.